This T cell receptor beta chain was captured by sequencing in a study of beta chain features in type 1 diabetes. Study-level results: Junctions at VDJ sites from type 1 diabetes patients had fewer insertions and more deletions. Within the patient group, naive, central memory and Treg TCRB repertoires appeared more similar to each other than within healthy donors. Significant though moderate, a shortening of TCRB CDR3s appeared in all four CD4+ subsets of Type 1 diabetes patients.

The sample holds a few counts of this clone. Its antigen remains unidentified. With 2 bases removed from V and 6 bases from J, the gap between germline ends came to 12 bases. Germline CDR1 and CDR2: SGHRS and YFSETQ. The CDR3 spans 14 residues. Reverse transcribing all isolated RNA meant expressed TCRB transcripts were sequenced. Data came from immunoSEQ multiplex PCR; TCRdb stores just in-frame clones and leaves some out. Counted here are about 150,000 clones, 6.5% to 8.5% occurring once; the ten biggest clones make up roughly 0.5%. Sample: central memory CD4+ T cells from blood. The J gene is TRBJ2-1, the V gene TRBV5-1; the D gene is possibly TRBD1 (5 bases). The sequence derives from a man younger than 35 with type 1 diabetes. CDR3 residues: CASSFQGVSNEQFF. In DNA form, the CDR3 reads TGCGCCAGCAGCTTCCAGGGTGTTTCCAATGAGCAGTTCTTC.